What follows are 11 T cell receptor beta chains derived from one specimen sequenced in a study of siplizumab effects on memory and regulatory T cells. The assay was immunoSEQ multiplex PCR, and TCRdb's table has in-frame clones only and misses some. The sample holds about 100,000 clones, around 94% seen once. The sequencing input was Tregs sorted from blood. Receptors were obtained from a human donor in good health.

Notes on this clone: Distinct nucleotide sequences in the sample also encode this CDR3. V usage is TRBV6-6 and J usage is TRBJ1-4, with D perhaps TRBD1 (5 bases). Trimming pared 7 bases from V and 5 bases from J, leaving 17 bases between. Per germline, CDR1 MNHNY and CDR2 SVGAGI (reference sequence). The length of the CDR3 is 15 residues. CDR3 in DNA: TGTGCCAGCACTGGATCGGGGGAAAGGAATGAAAAACTGTTTTTT. It specifies CASTGSGERNEKLFF.

The rearrangement uses TRBV27 and TRBJ1-2, with D perhaps matching TRBD1 (5 bases). The CDR3 totals 19 residues. Trimming left V 5 bases short and J 4 bases short, with 29 bases between. Germline CDR1 and CDR2: MNHEY and SMNVEV (reference sequence). The CDR3 DNA reads TGTGCCAGCAGTACCGCATTTGGATTAGGGGCCAACAAGCCCTATGGCTACACCTTC. As protein: CASSTAFGLGANKPYGYTF.

The CDR3 nucleotides read TGTGCCAGCAGTTTACGAGTCTATGGCTACACCTTC. Translating gives CASSLRVYGYTF. V usage is TRBV28 and J usage is TRBJ1-2; D gene unclear. This CDR3 is 12 amino acids long. The germline V gene has CDR1 MDHEN and CDR2 SYDVKM. Trimming removed 2 bases at V and 4 bases at J, with 5 bases between.

The chain couples TRBV11-3 to TRBJ2-2, with 7 bases fitting TRBD1. The junction had 4 bases not matched to a gene; V was cut back by 5 bases and J by 4 bases. The CDR3 runs to 14 residues. Germline CDR1 SGHNT, CDR2 YENEEA. In DNA form, the CDR3 reads TGTGCCAGCAGCAGACAGGGCACCACCGGGGAGCTGTTTTTT. Translating it yields CASSRQGTTGELFF.

The chain links TRBV18 to TRBJ1-1; D uncertain. CDR3 length equals 13 residues. CDR1 KGHSH and CDR2 LQKENI come from the germline V gene. V lost 6 bases to trimming and J lost 6 bases, with 14 bases between them. The CDR3 region is CASSLGRAPEAFF. The CDR3 DNA reads TGTGCCAGCTCCCTCGGCCGAGCCCCTGAAGCTTTCTTT.

This sequence joins TRBV5-1 and TRBJ1-4; D perhaps matches TRBD1 (6 bases). V was clipped by 0 bases and J by 10 bases, with 7 bases between them. Germline CDR1 reads SGHRS; CDR2 reads YFSETQ. CDR3 length equals 12 residues. Written as DNA, the CDR3 is TGCGCCAGCAGCTTGGAGGGGGTAAAACTGTTTTTT. Its translation: CASSLEGVKLFF.

V usage is TRBV20-1 and J usage is TRBJ1-2; D unresolved. Germline CDR1 is DFQATT and CDR2 is SNEGSKA (reference sequence). Trimming took 3 bases from V and 6 from J, leaving 8 bases between them. CDR3 size: 11 residues. CDR3 in DNA: TGCAGTGCTAGCGAAGAGGATGGCTACACCTTC. This encodes CSASEEDGYTF.

V is TRBV6-5 and J is TRBJ1-1; D is unclear. The CDR3 is 12 residues long. The V gene's germline CDR1 is MNHEY and CDR2 SVGAGI. V was cut by 5 bases and J by 4 bases, with 8 bases left in between. CDR3 coding DNA: TGTGCCAGCAGTAGAGGGTTCACTGAAGCTTTCTTT. Translating gives CASSRGFTEAFF.

Only one count was recorded for this clone. The chain is built from TRBV9 and TRBJ2-2; TRBD2 agrees at 7 bases. With 0 bases clipped from V and 5 bases from J, the junction kept 7 bases outside the gene matches. This CDR3 contains 16 residues. The germline V gene encodes CDR1 SGDLS and CDR2 YYNGEE. The CDR3 DNA follows: TGTGCCAGCAGCGTAGGTTGGGTGGGACTAACCGGGGAGCTGTTTTTT. Its translation is CASSVGWVGLTGELFF.

This clone was seen only once. This chain uses TRBV10-1 with TRBJ1-1, with no clear D. The CDR3 runs to 15 residues. V was shortened by 7 bases and J by 6 bases, with 21 bases between the two germline ends. Germline loops: CDR1 WNHNN, CDR2 SYGVQD (reference sequence). CDR3 in DNA: TGCGCCAGCACCCAACTCGAGATGTCCGTACCTGAAGCTTTCTTT. Translation gives CASTQLEMSVPEAFF.

V usage is TRBV19 and J usage is TRBJ2-2; 10 bases map to TRBD2. With 6 bases clipped from V and 3 bases from J, the junction kept 10 bases outside the gene matches. In germline, CDR1 is LNHDA, CDR2 SQIVND (reference sequence). CDR3 length: 17 residues. CDR3 coding DNA: TGTGCCAGTAGGTCCGGGAAAGCGGGAGGGGACACCGGGGAGCTGTTTTTT. Protein product: CASRSGKAGGDTGELFF. Together with reference TRBV19 and TRBJ2-2, the CDR3 gives the full variable domain: DGGITQSPKYLFRKEGQNVTLSCEQNLNHDAMYWYRQDPGQGLRLIYYSQIVNDFQKGDIAEGYSVSREKKESFPLTVTSAQKNPTAFYLCASRSGKAGGDTGELFFGEGSRLTVL.